Following are 9 T cell receptor beta chains from one sample sequenced in a study of spatial heterogeneity in lung cancer. TCRdb called the 5' RACE reads again in MiXCR, with one record for every CDR3 protein. The profile shows 42,000 or so distinct CDR3 sequences, over 9.5% of them singletons. As to time point: blood at routine non-recurrence follow-up after resection. The sequenced sample was PBMCs, obtained at follow-up. These TCRs come from a female donor with early-stage non-small cell lung cancer.

V and J are TRBV2 and TRBJ1-2; unclear D gene. V lost 7 bases to trimming and J lost 0 bases, with 15 bases between them. The CDR3 contains 15 residues. The germline V gene has CDR1 SNHLY and CDR2 FYNNEI. CDR3 loop: CASTSGRWANYGYTF. CDR3 nucleotide sequence: TGTGCCAGCACCTCGGGCCGCTGGGCTAACTATGGCTACACCTTC.

This clonotype was found a few times. In DNA form, the CDR3 reads TGCGCCAGCAGCTTGGAAACGGGACAACTTCAGGCCCAGTACTTC. This translates into CASSLETGQLQAQYF. The V and J genes are TRBV5-1 and TRBJ2-5, with a tentative D call TRBD1 (6 bases). The CDR3 totals 15 residues. Trimming took off 0 bases at V and 9 bases at J, with 18 bases between the two ends. CDR1 and CDR2 from the germline V gene are SGHRS and YFSETQ.

This clonotype was seen ten or more times. The chain carries TRBV7-2 and TRBJ2-5, with D possibly being TRBD1 (5 bases). V shed 1 base and J shed 4 bases, with 7 bases lying between them. Germline CDR1 reads SGHTA; CDR2 reads FQGNSA. This CDR3 is built from 13 residues. The CDR3: CASSLEGRETQYF. Here the CDR3 DNA reads TGTGCCAGCAGCTTAGAGGGGCGAGAGACCCAGTACTTC.

The chain joins TRBV29-1 to TRBJ1-2; 7 bases fit TRBD1. Germline values: CDR1 SQVTM, CDR2 ANQGSEA. This CDR3 is 16 amino acids long. The J segment lost 2 bases and the V segment lost 4 bases, leaving 13 bases of the junction unmatched. The CDR3 sequence: CSVVMILTGRNYGYTF. In nucleotides, the CDR3 is TGCAGCGTTGTCATGATTTTGACAGGGAGGAACTATGGCTACACCTTC.

This clonotype was detected only a few times. This chain joins TRBV7-9 and TRBJ1-1, with D uncertain. V gave up 0 bases and J gave up 3 bases, with 2 bases separating them. Germline CDR1 reads SEHNR; CDR2 reads FQNEAQ (reference sequence). This CDR3 region has 12 residues. The CDR3 here is CASSLAYTEAFF. CDR3 sequence (DNA): TGTGCCAGCAGCTTAGCGTACACTGAAGCTTTCTTT.

V usage is TRBV20-1 and J usage is TRBJ1-1, with TRBD1 identical over 7 bases. Unmatched junction bases numbered 6, after V lost 4 bases and J lost 4 bases. The CDR3 covers 13 residues. Per the germline V gene, CDR1 is DFQATT and CDR2 is SNEGSKA (reference sequence). CDR3 nucleotides: TGCAGTGCTATTAGACAGGGAGGCACTGAAGCTTTCTTT. Amino acids: CSAIRQGGTEAFF.

This clonotype was recorded a few times. The chain recombines TRBV29-1 with TRBJ2-7, with 7 bases aligning to TRBD1. The CDR3 is 13 residues long. With V trimmed by 3 bases and J by 5 bases, 7 bases remained unmatched. Germline V gives CDR1 SQVTM, CDR2 ANQGSEA. CDR3 bases: TGCAGCGTTGATGTAGCAGGGGGTAACGAGCAGTACTTC. It translates to CSVDVAGGNEQYF.

There are many counts of this clonotype. V usage is TRBV29-1 and J usage is TRBJ2-3, with D unresolved. V lost 4 bases, J lost 0 bases, and 8 bases lay in between. CDR3 length: 13 amino acids. CDR1 and CDR2 from the germline V gene are SQVTM and ANQGSEA. The CDR3 here is CSVAQSSTDTQYF. DNA for the CDR3: TGCAGCGTTGCACAGTCTAGCACAGATACGCAGTATTTT.

The gene calls are TRBV6-1 and TRBJ1-2; D is uncertain. CDR1 and CDR2 (germline): MNHNS, SASEGT. Trimming removed 1 base at V and 3 bases at J, with 3 bases between. This CDR3 is 12 amino acids long. The CDR3 DNA reads as TGTGCCAGCAGTGAAGTTGACTATGGCTACACCTTC. Its protein product is CASSEVDYGYTF.